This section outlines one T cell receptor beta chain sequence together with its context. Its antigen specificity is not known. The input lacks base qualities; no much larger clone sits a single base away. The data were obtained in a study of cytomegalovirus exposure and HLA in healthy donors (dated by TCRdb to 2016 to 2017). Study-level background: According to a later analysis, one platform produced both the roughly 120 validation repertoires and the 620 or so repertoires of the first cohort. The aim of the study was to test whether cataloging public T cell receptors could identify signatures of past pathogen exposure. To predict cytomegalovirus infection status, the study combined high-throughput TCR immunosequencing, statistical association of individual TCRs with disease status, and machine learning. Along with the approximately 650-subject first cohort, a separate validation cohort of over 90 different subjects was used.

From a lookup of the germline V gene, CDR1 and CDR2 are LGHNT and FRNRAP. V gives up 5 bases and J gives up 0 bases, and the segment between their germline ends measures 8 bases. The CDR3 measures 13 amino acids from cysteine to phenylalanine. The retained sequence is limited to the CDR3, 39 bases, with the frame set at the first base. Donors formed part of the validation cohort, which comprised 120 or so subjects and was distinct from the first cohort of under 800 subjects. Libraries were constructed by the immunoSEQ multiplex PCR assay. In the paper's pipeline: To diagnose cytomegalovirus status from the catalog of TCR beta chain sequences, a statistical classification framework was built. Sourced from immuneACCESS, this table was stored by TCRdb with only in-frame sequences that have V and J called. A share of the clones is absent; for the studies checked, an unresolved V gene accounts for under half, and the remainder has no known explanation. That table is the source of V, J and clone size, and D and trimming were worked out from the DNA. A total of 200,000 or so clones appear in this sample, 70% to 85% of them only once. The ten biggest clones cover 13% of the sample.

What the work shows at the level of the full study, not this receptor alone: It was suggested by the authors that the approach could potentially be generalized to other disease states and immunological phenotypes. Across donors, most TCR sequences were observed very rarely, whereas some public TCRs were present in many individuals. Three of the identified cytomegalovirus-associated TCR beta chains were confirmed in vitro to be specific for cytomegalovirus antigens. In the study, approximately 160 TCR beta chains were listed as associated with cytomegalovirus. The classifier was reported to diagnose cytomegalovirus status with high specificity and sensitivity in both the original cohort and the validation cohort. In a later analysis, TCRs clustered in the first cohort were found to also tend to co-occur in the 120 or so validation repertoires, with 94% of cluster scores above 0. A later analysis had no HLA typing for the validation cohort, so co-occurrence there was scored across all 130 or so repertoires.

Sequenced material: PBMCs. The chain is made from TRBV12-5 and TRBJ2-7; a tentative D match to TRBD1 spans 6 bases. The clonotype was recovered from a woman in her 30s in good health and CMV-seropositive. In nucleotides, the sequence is TGTGCTAGTGGTCAACAGGGCTCCTACGAGCAGTACTTC. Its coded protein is CASGQQGSYEQYF.